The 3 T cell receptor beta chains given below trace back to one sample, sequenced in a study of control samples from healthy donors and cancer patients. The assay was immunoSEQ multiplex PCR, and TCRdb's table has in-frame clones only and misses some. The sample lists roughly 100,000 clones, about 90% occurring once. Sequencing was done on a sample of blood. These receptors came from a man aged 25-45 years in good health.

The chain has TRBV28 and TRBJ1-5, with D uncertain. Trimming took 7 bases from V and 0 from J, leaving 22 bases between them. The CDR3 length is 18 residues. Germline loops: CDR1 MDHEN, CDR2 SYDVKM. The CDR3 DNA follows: TGTGCCAGCACCCCACGTTACAGCTATTGGGGTAGCAATCAGCCCCAGCATTTT. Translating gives CASTPRYSYWGSNQPQHF.

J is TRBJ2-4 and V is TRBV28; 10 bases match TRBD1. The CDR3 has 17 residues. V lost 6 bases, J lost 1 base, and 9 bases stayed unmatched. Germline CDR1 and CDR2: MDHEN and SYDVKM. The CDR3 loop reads CASRSETGGAAKNIQYF. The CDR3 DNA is TGTGCCAGCAGATCAGAGACAGGGGGCGCTGCCAAAAACATTCAGTACTTC.

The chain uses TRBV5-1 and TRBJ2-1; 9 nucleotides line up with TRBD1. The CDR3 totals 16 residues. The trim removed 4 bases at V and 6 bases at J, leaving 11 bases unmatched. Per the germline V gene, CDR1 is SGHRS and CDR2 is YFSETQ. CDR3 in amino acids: CASSQGPGQGGNEQFF. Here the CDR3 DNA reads TGCGCCAGCAGCCAAGGACCGGGACAGGGTGGCAATGAGCAGTTCTTC.